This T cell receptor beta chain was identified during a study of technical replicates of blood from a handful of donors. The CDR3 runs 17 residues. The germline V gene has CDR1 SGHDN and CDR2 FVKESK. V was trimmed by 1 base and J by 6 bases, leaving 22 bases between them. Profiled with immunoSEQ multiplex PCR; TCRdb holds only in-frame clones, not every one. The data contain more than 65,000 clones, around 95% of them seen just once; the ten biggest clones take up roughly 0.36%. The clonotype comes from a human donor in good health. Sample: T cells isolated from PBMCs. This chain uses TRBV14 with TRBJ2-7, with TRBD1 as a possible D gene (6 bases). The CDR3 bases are TGTGCCAGCAGCCAAGTTGCCGGGACACCAGTTAATAGCGAGCAGTACTTC. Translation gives CASSQVAGTPVNSEQYF.